This T cell receptor beta chain is from a study of technical replicates of blood from a handful of donors. Assay used: immunoSEQ multiplex PCR; TCRdb lists only in-frame clones, some missing. The sample lists roughly 66,000 clones, approximately 86% occurring once. The CDR3 contains 16 residues. V lost 8 bases, J lost 0 bases, and 7 bases stayed unmatched. Germline V CDR1 and CDR2: SEHNR, FQNEAQ (reference sequence). The TCR originated in a human donor in good health. Some clones in this sample may be carry-over from other donors' samples. Sequencing was performed on PBMCs. The genes are TRBV7-9 and TRBJ2-6, with 7 bases lining up with TRBD1. CDR3 bases: TGTGCCAGCCTGGGGACAGTTGTCTCTGGGGCCAACGTCCTGACTTTC. Translating gives CASLGTVVSGANVLTF.